Listed below are T cell receptor beta chains from one sample, sequenced in a study of vaccination and CD4 T cells after COVID-19. These receptors have no identified antigens. TCRdb re-called the PCR reads with MiXCR, one entry per CDR3 protein. The data hold about 6,000 distinct CDR3 sequences, with about 49% observed a single time. The sample was CD4+ T cells from blood, cultured in vitro. These receptors all stem from a human donor in good health. Both conserved end residues are part of each CDR3.

j_gene: TRBJ2-5
v_gene: TRBV20-1
CDR3aa: CSVPQEIQETQYF

j_gene: TRBJ2-3
v_gene: TRBV27
CDR3aa: CASSLSPGGLSGRGTDTQYF

j_gene: TRBJ2-3
v_gene: TRBV5-1
CDR3aa: CASSLEGRNSDTQYF

j_gene: TRBJ2-1
v_gene: TRBV11-2
CDR3aa: CASSFGAGAYNEQFF

j_gene: TRBJ2-6
v_gene: TRBV21-1
CDR3aa: CASSRGQFSGANVLTF

j_gene: TRBJ1-1
v_gene: TRBV4-2
CDR3aa: CASSQSRAGTEAFF

j_gene: TRBJ2-1
v_gene: TRBV20-1
CDR3aa: CSARQDYPGEQFF

j_gene: TRBJ1-2
v_gene: TRBV14
CDR3aa: CASRDAGQGRGYTF

j_gene: TRBJ2-1
v_gene: TRBV20-1
CDR3aa: CSARGTTYNEQFF

j_gene: TRBJ1-3
v_gene: TRBV20-1
CDR3aa: CSAQWASGNTIYF

j_gene: TRBJ1-5
v_gene: TRBV6-5
CDR3aa: CASSYSPQNQPQHF

j_gene: TRBJ1-1
v_gene: TRBV21-1
CDR3aa: CASSKTGQMNTEAFF

j_gene: TRBJ2-5
v_gene: TRBV6-2/TRBV6-3
CDR3aa: CASNLFPQETQYF

j_gene: TRBJ2-7
v_gene: TRBV6-1
CDR3aa: CASRLRDNYEQYF

j_gene: TRBJ2-7
v_gene: TRBV7-6
CDR3aa: CASSEGGSTYEQYF

j_gene: TRBJ2-2
v_gene: TRBV6-1
CDR3aa: CASSGGTVSANTGELFF

j_gene: TRBJ2-3
v_gene: TRBV2
CDR3aa: CASSALAGVRDTQYF

j_gene: TRBJ2-5
v_gene: TRBV20-1
CDR3aa: CSAGGGETQYF

j_gene: TRBJ2-7
v_gene: TRBV6-1
CDR3aa: CASSTFGGQEYEQYF

j_gene: TRBJ1-1
v_gene: TRBV20-1
CDR3aa: CSARGQTEAFF

j_gene: TRBJ1-6
v_gene: TRBV2
CDR3aa: CASSARGGYSYNSPLHF

j_gene: TRBJ1-2
v_gene: TRBV10-3
CDR3aa: CAISDPPTGWDGYTF

j_gene: TRBJ2-7
v_gene: TRBV10-2
CDR3aa: CASSENPPGPRGQIFYEQYF

j_gene: TRBJ2-3
v_gene: TRBV28
CDR3aa: CASMGRPGLPQYF

j_gene: TRBJ1-2
v_gene: TRBV28
CDR3aa: CASSLGRRGLGYTF

j_gene: TRBJ2-1
v_gene: TRBV7-8
CDR3aa: CASSLEWPPTSGGYNEQFF

j_gene: TRBJ2-1
v_gene: TRBV6-5
CDR3aa: CASSYFIQEQFF

j_gene: TRBJ1-5
v_gene: TRBV19
CDR3aa: CASSPRTGADSNQPQHF

j_gene: TRBJ1-2
v_gene: TRBV6-1
CDR3aa: CASRTDRIGGDTF

j_gene: TRBJ1-5
v_gene: TRBV7-6
CDR3aa: CASSSQGQADGQPQHF

j_gene: TRBJ1-2
v_gene: TRBV20-1
CDR3aa: CSARKSGPNYGYTF

j_gene: TRBJ1-2
v_gene: TRBV9
CDR3aa: CASSVEGGETYGYTF

j_gene: TRBJ2-2
v_gene: TRBV27
CDR3aa: CASTVARGRGELFF

j_gene: TRBJ1-6
v_gene: TRBV20-1
CDR3aa: CSASIRGAGNSPLHF

j_gene: TRBJ1-4
v_gene: TRBV15
CDR3aa: CATSRVANQVEKLFF

j_gene: TRBJ2-7
v_gene: TRBV7-9
CDR3aa: CASSLEGLGDYEQYF

j_gene: TRBJ2-2
v_gene: TRBV7-2
CDR3aa: CASGTSHNTGELFF

j_gene: TRBJ2-6
v_gene: TRBV7-2
CDR3aa: CASSSRNSGANVLTF

j_gene: TRBJ1-2
v_gene: TRBV6-1
CDR3aa: CASSSTWDRTGYTF

j_gene: TRBJ2-5
v_gene: TRBV20-1
CDR3aa: CSARPPHLGLAEETQYF

j_gene: TRBJ1-6
v_gene: TRBV2
CDR3aa: CASRVDRGNSPLHF

j_gene: TRBJ2-3
v_gene: TRBV27
CDR3aa: CASRFGWTQYF